These 15 T cell receptor beta chains were all obtained from the same sample, sequenced in a study of technical replicates of blood from a handful of donors. Assay: immunoSEQ multiplex PCR; the TCRdb copy retains only in-frame clones and omits some. This table holds about 56,000 clones, around 96% found once. Material: PBMCs. The receptor source for this set is a human donor in good health. Some clones in this sample may be carry-over from other donors' samples.

This chain joins TRBV6-1 and TRBJ1-2, with D possibly being TRBD1 (6 bases). Germline V lookup: CDR1 MNHNS, CDR2 SASEGT. This CDR3 region has 14 residues. V lost 1 base and J lost 0, with 6 bases in between. The CDR3: CASSEGQANYGYTF. CDR3 sequence (DNA): TGTGCCAGCAGTGAAGGACAGGCTAACTATGGCTACACCTTC.

The V gene is TRBV9, the J gene TRBJ2-1; 13 nucleotides match TRBD2. With V trimmed by 5 bases and J by 6 bases, 8 bases remained unmatched. Germline V gives CDR1 SGDLS, CDR2 YYNGEE. The CDR3 sequence is 16 residues long. In DNA, the CDR3 is TGTGCCAGCAGGATAATTACTAGCGGGAGGGCCAATGAGCAGTTCTTC. Its protein product is CASRIITSGRANEQFF.

This clone showed up just once. The chain is built from TRBV7-2 and TRBJ2-3; D remains ambiguous. V gave up 5 bases and J gave up 1 base, with 4 bases separating them. This CDR3 has 12 residues. Germline V lookup: CDR1 SGHTA, CDR2 FQGNSA. CDR3 in DNA: TGTGCCAGCAGCCGAGGCACAGATACGCAGTATTTT. Translation gives CASSRGTDTQYF.

This clone came up a few times. The chain links TRBV30 to TRBJ1-5; 9 bases line up with TRBD1. V dropped 6 bases and J dropped 7; count of bases not matched to a gene: 7. CDR1 GTSNPN and CDR2 SVGIG come from the germline V gene (reference sequence). The CDR3 is 13 residues long. The CDR3 here is CACDRGMGQPQHF. DNA for the CDR3: TGTGCCTGCGACAGGGGGATGGGACAGCCCCAGCATTTT.

The V and J genes are TRBV7-3 and TRBJ1-1; D remains ambiguous. Deletions cut 3 bases from V and 0 bases from J, with 11 bases between. CDR1 is SGHTA, CDR2 FQGTGA, per germline. CDR3 length equals 15 residues. The DNA of the CDR3 is TGTGCCAGCAGCTTGGGCCCCTGGGTGAACACTGAAGCTTTCTTT. This codes for CASSLGPWVNTEAFF.

The chain uses TRBV19 and TRBJ1-1, with D uncertain. Trimming removed 6 bases from V and 11 bases from J, with 13 bases in between. This CDR3 has 11 residues. Germline V gives CDR1 LNHDA, CDR2 SQIVND (reference sequence). The CDR3 bases are TGTGCCAGTAGCTACTCGGGAGGGGCTTTCTTT. Amino acid sequence: CASSYSGGAFF.

The V call is TRBV9, the J call TRBJ2-7; D might be TRBD2 (6 bases). V lost 4 bases to trimming and J lost 3 bases, with 11 bases between them. CDR3 length: 13 residues. Germline CDR1 reads SGDLS; CDR2 reads YYNGEE. The CDR3 here is CASSRDWGYEQYF. The DNA of the CDR3 is TGTGCCAGCAGCCGGGACTGGGGCTACGAGCAGTACTTC.

V is TRBV11-2 and J is TRBJ2-7; no clear D. Germline V CDR1 and CDR2: SGHAT, FQNNGV. The CDR3 runs to 13 residues. Deletions cut 0 bases from V and 2 bases from J, with 5 bases between. The CDR3 reads CASSLEGPYEQYF. The CDR3 DNA is TGTGCCAGCAGCTTAGAGGGCCCCTACGAGCAGTACTTC.

V gene TRBV25-1 combines with J gene TRBJ2-7; possible D gene TRBD1, 6 bases. Trimming removed 6 bases from V and 4 bases from J, with 13 bases in between. The germline V gene encodes CDR1 MGHDK and CDR2 SYGVNS. CDR3 length: 13 residues. CDR3 nucleotide sequence: TGTGCCAGCAGGGTTGGGGGCGGTTACGAGCAGTACTTC. Encoded protein: CASRVGGGYEQYF.

The rearrangement links TRBV18 to TRBJ2-1; a possible D gene is TRBD2 (7 bases). The CDR3 consists of 17 residues. V was trimmed by 3 bases and J by 3 bases, leaving 18 bases between them. Germline V gene data show CDR1 as KGHSH and CDR2 as LQKENI. CDR3 in DNA: TGTGCCAGCTCACCGAATGTGCCGGGGGGCAGCTACAATGAGCAGTTCTTC. This sequence encodes CASSPNVPGGSYNEQFF.

The chain links TRBV21-1 to TRBJ2-4; the table's D call TRBD1 went unverified against the DNA. TRBV21-1 is assigned pseudogene status. The CDR3 contains 14 residues. The chain's CDR3 is CASSKVGPKNIQYF. The CDR3 DNA is TGTGCCAGCAGCAAAGTGGGGCCCAAAAACATTCAGTACTTC.

The genes are TRBV10-3 and TRBJ2-7; tentative D call: TRBD1 (6 bases). Germline CDR1 ENHRY, CDR2 SYGVKD. The CDR3 has 15 residues. Between the trimmed V and J ends, which lost 6 bases and 0 bases, there was a span of 15 bases. DNA for the CDR3: TGTGCCATCAGAAGAGACAGGTTTGGCTCCTACGAGCAGTACTTC. It encodes CAIRRDRFGSYEQYF.

The V and J genes are TRBV19 and TRBJ2-3; D perhaps matches TRBD1 (6 bases). The CDR3 contains 14 residues. V lost 5 bases and J lost 6, with 15 bases in between. CDR1 and CDR2 from the germline V gene are LNHDA and SQIVND (reference sequence). The DNA for the CDR3 is TGTGCCAGTAGTTCCGGGACAATATCCGATACGCAGTATTTT. Its protein product is CASSSGTISDTQYF. Drawing the rest from reference TRBV19 and TRBJ2-3, the complete variable domain is DGGITQSPKYLFRKEGQNVTLSCEQNLNHDAMYWYRQDPGQGLRLIYYSQIVNDFQKGDIAEGYSVSREKKESFPLTVTSAQKNPTAFYLCASSSGTISDTQYFGPGTRLTVL.

The J gene is TRBJ1-2, the V gene TRBV15, with TRBD1 as a possible D gene (5 bases). This CDR3 has 15 amino acids. The germline V gene encodes CDR1 LNHNV and CDR2 YYDKDF (reference sequence). Trimming stripped 7 bases from V and 4 bases from J, with 19 bases between. The CDR3 protein is CATTVGGNRPYGYTF. The DNA for the CDR3 is TGTGCCACCACAGTGGGGGGAAACCGTCCCTATGGCTACACCTTC.

V is TRBV10-3 and J is TRBJ2-2; 9 nucleotides align to TRBD1. V was clipped by 10 bases and J by 4 bases; unmatched bases: 10. This CDR3 contains 15 residues. CDR1 and CDR2 from the germline V gene are ENHRY and SYGVKD. The CDR3 here is CATIKDRGFTGELFF. DNA of the CDR3: TGTGCCACGATAAAGGACAGGGGATTCACCGGGGAGCTGTTTTTT.